The T cell receptor (beta chain) under discussion was sequenced for a study of T cell repertoires in cytomegalovirus infection. General study results and limits: Cumulated frequencies of public TCR beta families served to identify carriers of CMV plus the relevant HLA.

TCRdb re-analysed the reads in MiXCR, keeping a single row per CDR3 protein. The sample has about 140,000 distinct CDR3 sequences, approximately 30% seen once. This clonotype was seen only a few times. Its antigen remains unidentified. The CDR3 totals 11 residues. Trimming pared 6 bases from V and 2 bases from J, leaving 5 bases between. From germline, CDR1 is SGHVS and CDR2 FQNEAQ. The chain combines TRBV7-8 with TRBJ2-7; D ambiguous. The material sequenced was CD8+ T cells from cultured PBMCs, taken from culture after CMV antigen stimulation. This clonotype originated in a human donor in good health (CMV status not recorded). Some clones in this sample may be carry-over from other donors' samples. This CDR3 reads CASRSAYEQYF. The CDR3 DNA sequence: TGTGCCAGCAGGTCCGCCTACGAGCAGTACTTC.